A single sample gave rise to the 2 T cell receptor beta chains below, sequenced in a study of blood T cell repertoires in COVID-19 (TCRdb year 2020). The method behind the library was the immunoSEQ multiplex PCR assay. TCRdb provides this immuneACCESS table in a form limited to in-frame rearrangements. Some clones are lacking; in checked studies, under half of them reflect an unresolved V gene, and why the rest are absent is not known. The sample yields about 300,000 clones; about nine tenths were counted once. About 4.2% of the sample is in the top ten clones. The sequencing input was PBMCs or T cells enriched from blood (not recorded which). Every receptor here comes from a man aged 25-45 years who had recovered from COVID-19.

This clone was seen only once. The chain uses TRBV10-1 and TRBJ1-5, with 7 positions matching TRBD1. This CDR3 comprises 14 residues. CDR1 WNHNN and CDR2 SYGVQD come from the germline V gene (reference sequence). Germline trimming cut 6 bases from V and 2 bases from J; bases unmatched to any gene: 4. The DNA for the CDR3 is TGCGCCAGCAGCGCCGGGACAGGCAATCAGCCCCAGCATTTT. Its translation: CASSAGTGNQPQHF.

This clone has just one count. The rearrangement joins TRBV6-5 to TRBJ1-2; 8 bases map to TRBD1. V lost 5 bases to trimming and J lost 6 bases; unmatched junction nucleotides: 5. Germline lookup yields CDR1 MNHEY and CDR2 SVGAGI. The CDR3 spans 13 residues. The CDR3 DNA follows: TGTGCCAGCAGTCCCCAGGGGGCTCATGGCTACACCTTC. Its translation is CASSPQGAHGYTF.